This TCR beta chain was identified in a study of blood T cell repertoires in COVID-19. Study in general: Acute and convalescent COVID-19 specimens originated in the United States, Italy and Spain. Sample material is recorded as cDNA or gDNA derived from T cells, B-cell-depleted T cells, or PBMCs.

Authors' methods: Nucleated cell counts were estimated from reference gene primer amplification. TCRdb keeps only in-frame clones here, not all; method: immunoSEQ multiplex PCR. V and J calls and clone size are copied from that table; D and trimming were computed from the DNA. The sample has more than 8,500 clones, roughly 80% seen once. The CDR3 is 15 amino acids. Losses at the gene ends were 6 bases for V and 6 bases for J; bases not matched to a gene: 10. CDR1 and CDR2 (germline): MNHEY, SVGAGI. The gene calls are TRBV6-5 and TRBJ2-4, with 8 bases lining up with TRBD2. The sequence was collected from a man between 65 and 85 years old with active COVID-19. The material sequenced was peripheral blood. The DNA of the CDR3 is TGTGCCAGCAGGTCGGGACTAGGCGGCTCAAACATTCAGTACTTC. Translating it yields CASRSGLGGSNIQYF.